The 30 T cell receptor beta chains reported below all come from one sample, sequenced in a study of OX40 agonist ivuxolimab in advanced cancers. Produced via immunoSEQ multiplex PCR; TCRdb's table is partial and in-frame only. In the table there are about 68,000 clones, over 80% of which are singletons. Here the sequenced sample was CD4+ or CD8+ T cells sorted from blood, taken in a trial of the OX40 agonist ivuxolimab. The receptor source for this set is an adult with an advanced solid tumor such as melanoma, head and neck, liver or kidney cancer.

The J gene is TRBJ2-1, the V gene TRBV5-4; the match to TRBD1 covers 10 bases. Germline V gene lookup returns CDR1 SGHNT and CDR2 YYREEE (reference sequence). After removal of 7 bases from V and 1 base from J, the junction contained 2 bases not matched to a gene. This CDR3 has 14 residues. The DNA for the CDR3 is TGTGCCAGCCGACAGGGGGCGTCCTACAATGAGCAGTTCTTC. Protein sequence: CASRQGASYNEQFF.

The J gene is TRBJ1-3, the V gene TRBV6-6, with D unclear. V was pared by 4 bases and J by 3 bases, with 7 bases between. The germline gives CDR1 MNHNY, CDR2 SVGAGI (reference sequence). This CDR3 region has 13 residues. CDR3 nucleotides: TGTGCCAGCAGTTCGGGAGTTGGAAACACCATATATTTT. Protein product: CASSSGVGNTIYF.

CDR3 DNA sequence: TGTGCCAGCAGCCAACCGGGACAGGTGAATGAGCAGTTCTTC. Its translation: CASSQPGQVNEQFF. V gene TRBV4-2 combines with J gene TRBJ2-1; 8 positions agree with TRBD1. The junction had 4 bases not matched to a gene; V was cut back by 2 bases and J by 7 bases. The CDR3 consists of 14 residues. CDR1 is LGHNA, CDR2 YNFKEQ, per germline.

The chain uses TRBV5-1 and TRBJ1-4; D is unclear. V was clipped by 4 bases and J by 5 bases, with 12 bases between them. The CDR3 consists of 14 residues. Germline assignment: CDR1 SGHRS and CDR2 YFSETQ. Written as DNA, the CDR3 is TGCGCCAGCAGCATCTCTGGCCTCAATGAAAAACTGTTTTTT. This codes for CASSISGLNEKLFF. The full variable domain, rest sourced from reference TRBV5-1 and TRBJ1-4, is KAGVTQTPRYLIKTRGQQVTLSCSPISGHRSVSWYQQTPGQGLQFLFEYFSETQRNKGNFPGRFSGRQFSNSRSEMNVSTLELGDSALYLCASSISGLNEKLFFGSGTQLSVL.

The CDR3 sequence: CASSPSRDNYEQYF. The CDR3 DNA follows: TGTGCCAGCTCACCATCCCGGGACAACTACGAGCAGTACTTC. The chain joins TRBV18 to TRBJ2-7; tentative D call: TRBD1 (6 bases). The V and J ends lost 2 bases and 3 bases respectively, with 11 bases between them. The CDR3 contains 14 residues. Germline CDR1 is KGHSH and CDR2 is LQKENI.

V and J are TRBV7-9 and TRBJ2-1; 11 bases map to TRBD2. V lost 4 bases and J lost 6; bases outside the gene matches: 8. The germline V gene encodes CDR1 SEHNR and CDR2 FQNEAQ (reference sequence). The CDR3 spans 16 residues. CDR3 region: CASSYPTSGRVNEQFF. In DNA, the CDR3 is TGTGCCAGCAGCTACCCAACTAGCGGGAGAGTCAATGAGCAGTTCTTC. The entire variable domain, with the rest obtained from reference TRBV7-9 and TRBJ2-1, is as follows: DTGVSQNPRHKITKRGQNVTFRCDPISEHNRLYWYRQTLGQGPEFLTYFQNEAQLEKSRLLSDRFSAERPKGSFSTLEIQRTEQGDSAMYLCASSYPTSGRVNEQFFGPGTRLTVL.

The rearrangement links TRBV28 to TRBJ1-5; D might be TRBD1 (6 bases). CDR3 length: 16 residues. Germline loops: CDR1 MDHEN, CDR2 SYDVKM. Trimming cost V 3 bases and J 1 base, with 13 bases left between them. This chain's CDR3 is CASSFPGAASNQPQHF. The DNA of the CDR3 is TGTGCCAGCAGTTTCCCGGGGGCGGCGAGCAATCAGCCCCAGCATTTT.

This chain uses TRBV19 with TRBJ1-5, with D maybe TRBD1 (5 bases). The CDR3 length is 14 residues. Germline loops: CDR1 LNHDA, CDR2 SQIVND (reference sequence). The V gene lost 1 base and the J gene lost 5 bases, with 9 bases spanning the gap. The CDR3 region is CASSIAGGDQPQHF. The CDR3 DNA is TGTGCCAGTAGTATAGCTGGGGGGGATCAGCCCCAGCATTTT. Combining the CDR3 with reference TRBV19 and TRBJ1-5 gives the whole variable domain DGGITQSPKYLFRKEGQNVTLSCEQNLNHDAMYWYRQDPGQGLRLIYYSQIVNDFQKGDIAEGYSVSREKKESFPLTVTSAQKNPTAFYLCASSIAGGDQPQHFGDGTRLSIL.

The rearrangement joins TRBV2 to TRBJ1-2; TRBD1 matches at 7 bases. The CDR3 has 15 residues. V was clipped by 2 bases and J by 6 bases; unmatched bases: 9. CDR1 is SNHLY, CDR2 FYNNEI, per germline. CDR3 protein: CASSELRGPRDGYTF. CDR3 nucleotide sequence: TGTGCCAGCAGTGAACTTAGGGGGCCCCGAGATGGCTACACCTTC.

The DNA for the CDR3 is TGTGCCAGCAGTTTTAGCGGGAGGGCCGGGGAGCTGTTTTTT. Amino acid sequence: CASSFSGRAGELFF. The chain couples TRBV6-5 to TRBJ2-2, with 11 bases fitting TRBD2. Per germline, CDR1 MNHEY and CDR2 SVGAGI. The CDR3 runs to 14 residues. Unmatched junction bases numbered 1, after V lost 4 bases and J lost 6 bases.

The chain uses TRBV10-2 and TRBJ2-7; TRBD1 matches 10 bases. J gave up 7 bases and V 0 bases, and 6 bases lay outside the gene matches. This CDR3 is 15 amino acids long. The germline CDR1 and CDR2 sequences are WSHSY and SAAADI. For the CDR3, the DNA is TGCGCCAGCAGTGAGTCGGGACAGGGGATGAAGGAGCAGTACTTC. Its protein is CASSESGQGMKEQYF.

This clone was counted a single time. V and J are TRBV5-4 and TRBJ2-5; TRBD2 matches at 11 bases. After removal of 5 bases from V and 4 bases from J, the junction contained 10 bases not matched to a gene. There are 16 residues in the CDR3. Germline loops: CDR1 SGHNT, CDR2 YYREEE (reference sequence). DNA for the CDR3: TGTGCCAGCAGGACTAGCGGGGTATTATCGGGAGAGACCCAGTACTTC. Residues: CASRTSGVLSGETQYF.

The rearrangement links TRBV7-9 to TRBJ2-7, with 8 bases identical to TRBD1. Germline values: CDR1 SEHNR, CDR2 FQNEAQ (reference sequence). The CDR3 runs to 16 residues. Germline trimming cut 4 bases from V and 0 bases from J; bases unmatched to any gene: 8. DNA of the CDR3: TGTGCCAGCAGCTCCAGGGACAGGACCTACTCCTACGAGCAGTACTTC. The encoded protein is CASSSRDRTYSYEQYF.

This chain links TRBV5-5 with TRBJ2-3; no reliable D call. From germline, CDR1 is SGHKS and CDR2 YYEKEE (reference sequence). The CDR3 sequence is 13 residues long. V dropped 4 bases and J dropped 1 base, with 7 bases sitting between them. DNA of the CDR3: TGTGCCAGCAGCGGACGGGGCACAGATACGCAGTATTTT. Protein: CASSGRGTDTQYF. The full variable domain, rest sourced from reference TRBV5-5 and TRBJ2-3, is DAGVTQSPTHLIKTRGQQVTLRCSPISGHKSVSWYQQVLGQGPQFIFQYYEKEERGRGNFPDRFSARQFPNYSSELNVNALLLGDSALYLCASSGRGTDTQYFGPGTRLTVL.

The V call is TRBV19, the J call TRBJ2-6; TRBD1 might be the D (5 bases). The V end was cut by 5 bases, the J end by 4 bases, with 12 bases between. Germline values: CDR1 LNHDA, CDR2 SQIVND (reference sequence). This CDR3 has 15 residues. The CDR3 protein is CASSSIRAGANVLTF. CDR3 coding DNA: TGTGCCAGTAGTTCAATCAGGGCCGGGGCCAACGTCCTGACTTTC.

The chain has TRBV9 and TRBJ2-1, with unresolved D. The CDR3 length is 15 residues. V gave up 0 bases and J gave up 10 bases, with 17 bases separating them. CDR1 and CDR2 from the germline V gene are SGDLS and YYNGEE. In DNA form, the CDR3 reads TGTGCCAGCAGCGTAGAGGTTGTCGTTCCGAGGGAGCAGTTCTTC. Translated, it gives CASSVEVVVPREQFF.

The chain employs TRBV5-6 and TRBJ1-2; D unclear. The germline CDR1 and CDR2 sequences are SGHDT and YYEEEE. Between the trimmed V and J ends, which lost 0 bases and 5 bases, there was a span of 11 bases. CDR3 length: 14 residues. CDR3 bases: TGTGCCAGCAGCTTGGACAGCGATATTTATGGCTACACCTTC. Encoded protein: CASSLDSDIYGYTF.

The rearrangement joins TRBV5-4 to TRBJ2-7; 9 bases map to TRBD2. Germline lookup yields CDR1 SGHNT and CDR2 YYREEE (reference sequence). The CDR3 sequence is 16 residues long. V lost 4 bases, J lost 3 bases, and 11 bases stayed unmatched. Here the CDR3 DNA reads TGTGCCAGCAGCCTGGGAACCGGGACTAGCAGCTACGAGCAGTACTTC. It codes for CASSLGTGTSSYEQYF.

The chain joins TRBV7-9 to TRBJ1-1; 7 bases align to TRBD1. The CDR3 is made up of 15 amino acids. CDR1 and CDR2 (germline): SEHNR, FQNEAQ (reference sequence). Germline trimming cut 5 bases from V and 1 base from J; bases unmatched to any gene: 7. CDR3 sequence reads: CASSAWTGPNTEAFF. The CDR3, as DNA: TGTGCCAGCAGCGCATGGACAGGCCCGAACACTGAAGCTTTCTTT. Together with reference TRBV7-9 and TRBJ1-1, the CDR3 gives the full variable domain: DTGVSQNPRHKITKRGQNVTFRCDPISEHNRLYWYRQTLGQGPEFLTYFQNEAQLEKSRLLSDRFSAERPKGSFSTLEIQRTEQGDSAMYLCASSAWTGPNTEAFFGQGTRLTVV.

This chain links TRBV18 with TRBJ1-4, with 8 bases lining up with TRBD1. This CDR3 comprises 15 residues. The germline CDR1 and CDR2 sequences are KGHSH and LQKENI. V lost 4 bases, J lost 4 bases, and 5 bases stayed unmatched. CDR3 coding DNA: TGTGCCAGCTCACTTCAGGGGGCTAATAATGAAAAACTGTTTTTT. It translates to CASSLQGANNEKLFF.

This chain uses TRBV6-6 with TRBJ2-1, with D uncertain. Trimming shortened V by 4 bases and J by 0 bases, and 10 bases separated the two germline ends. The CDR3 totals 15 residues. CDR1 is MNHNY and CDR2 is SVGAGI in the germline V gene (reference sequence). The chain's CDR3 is CASSFQLSSYNEQFF. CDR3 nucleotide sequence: TGTGCCAGCAGTTTTCAACTTAGCTCCTACAATGAGCAGTTCTTC.

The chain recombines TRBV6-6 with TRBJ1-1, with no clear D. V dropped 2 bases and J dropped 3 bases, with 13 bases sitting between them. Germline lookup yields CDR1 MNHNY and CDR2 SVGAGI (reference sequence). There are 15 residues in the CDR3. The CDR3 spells CASSYGFSGDTEAFF. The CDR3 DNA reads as TGTGCCAGCAGTTACGGGTTTAGCGGGGACACTGAAGCTTTCTTT.

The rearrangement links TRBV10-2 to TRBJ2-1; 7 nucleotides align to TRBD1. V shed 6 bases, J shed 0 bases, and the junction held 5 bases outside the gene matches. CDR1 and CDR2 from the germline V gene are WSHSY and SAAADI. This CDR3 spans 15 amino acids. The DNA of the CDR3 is TGCGCCAGCAGAGACAGGGAGCACTCCTACAATGAGCAGTTCTTC. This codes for CASRDREHSYNEQFF.

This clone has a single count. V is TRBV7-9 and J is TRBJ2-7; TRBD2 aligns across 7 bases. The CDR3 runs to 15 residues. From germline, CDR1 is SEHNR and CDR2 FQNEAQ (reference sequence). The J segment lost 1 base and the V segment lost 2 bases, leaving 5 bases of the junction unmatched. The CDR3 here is CASSLSLADSYEQYF. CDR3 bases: TGTGCCAGCAGCTTAAGTCTAGCGGATTCCTACGAGCAGTACTTC.

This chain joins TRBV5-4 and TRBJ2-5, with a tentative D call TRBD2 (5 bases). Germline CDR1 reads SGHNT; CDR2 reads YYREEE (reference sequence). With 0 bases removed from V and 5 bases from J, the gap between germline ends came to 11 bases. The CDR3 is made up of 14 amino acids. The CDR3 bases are TGTGCCAGCAGCTTGGCCGGGGTTGGGGAGACCCAGTACTTC. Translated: CASSLAGVGETQYF.

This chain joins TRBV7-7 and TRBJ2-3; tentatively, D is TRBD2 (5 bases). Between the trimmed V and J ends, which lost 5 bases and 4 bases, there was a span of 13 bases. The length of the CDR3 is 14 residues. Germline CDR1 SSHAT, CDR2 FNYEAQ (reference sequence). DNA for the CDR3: TGTGCCAGCAGCAAAGAAGAGGGCTCAGATACGCAGTATTTT. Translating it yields CASSKEEGSDTQYF.

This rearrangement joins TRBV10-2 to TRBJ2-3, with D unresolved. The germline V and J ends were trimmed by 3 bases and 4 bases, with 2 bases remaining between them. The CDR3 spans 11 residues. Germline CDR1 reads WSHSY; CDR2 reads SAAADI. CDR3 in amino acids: CASSEPDTQYF. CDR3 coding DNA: TGCGCCAGCAGTGAACCAGATACGCAGTATTTT.

The CDR3 protein is CASSVRTGRAGELFF. CDR3 coding DNA: TGTGCCAGCAGCGTTCGGACAGGGAGGGCCGGGGAGCTGTTTTTT. The chain links TRBV7-9 to TRBJ2-2; the D gene is possibly TRBD1 (8 bases). The germline V and J ends were trimmed by 5 bases and 6 bases, with 16 bases remaining between them. Germline CDR1 reads SEHNR; CDR2 reads FQNEAQ (reference sequence). This CDR3 contains 15 residues.

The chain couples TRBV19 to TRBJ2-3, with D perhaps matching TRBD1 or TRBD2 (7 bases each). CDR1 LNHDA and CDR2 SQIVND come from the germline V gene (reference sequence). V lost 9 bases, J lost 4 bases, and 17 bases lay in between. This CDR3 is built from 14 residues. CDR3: CASLETGRADTQYF. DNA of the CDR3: TGTGCCAGCCTTGAGACAGGGAGGGCAGATACGCAGTATTTT.

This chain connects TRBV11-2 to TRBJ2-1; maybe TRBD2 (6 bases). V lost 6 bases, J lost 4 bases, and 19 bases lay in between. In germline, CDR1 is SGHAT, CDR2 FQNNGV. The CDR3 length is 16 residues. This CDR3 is CASRTGTQHSYNEQFF. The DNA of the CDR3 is TGTGCCAGCAGGACCGGGACTCAACATTCATACAATGAGCAGTTCTTC.